This TCR beta chain was recovered during a study of blood T cells in healthy people across ages. The V gene's germline CDR1 is SQVTM and CDR2 ANQGSEA. Trimming took off 5 bases at V and 7 bases at J, with 12 bases between the two ends. This CDR3 is built from 12 residues. Remarks on this clonotype: Its antigen is as yet unknown.

Study observations and caveats: Versus aged donors, long-lived donors had higher diversity and more naive CD4+ cells. Observed TCR beta diversity per million T cells went down as age went up. This fall followed a roughly linear course with age.

It was with a sample-barcoded 5' primer and a J-beta primer mix that a second PCR of roughly 7 to 12 cycles was run. TCRdb processed the 5' RACE reads anew with MiXCR; each CDR3 protein has one entry. The sample gives about 1.8 million distinct CDR3 sequences, less than 50% of which show up once; roughly 2.1% is in the top ten. It was about 10 milliliters of peripheral blood that were drawn from each donor. Whenever a sample was processed, at least 6.5 million PBMCs were isolated. The sequenced sample was blood. The chain is built from TRBV29-1 and TRBJ1-5, with D possibly TRBD1 on 6 matching bases. This TCR was sampled from a woman in her thirties or forties in good health. DNA of the CDR3: TGCAGCGTTACACAGGGACAACAGCCCCAGCATTTT. This encodes CSVTQGQQPQHF.